The next 5 T cell receptor beta chains were all read from a single sample in a study of T cells in Graves' hyperthyroidism and ophthalmopathy. The CDR3 regions of TCR beta were amplified from RNA transcripts. A set of HTBI primers served as the primers for a first-round RT-PCR of the TCR CDR3. TCRdb passed the multiplex PCR reads through MiXCR, listing each CDR3 protein once. The sample contains about 410,000 distinct CDR3 sequences, approximately 14% of which appear only once. Sequenced material: blood. The receptors were gathered from a man aged 18-30 years with Graves' ophthalmopathy.

This clonotype was found many times. The V call is TRBV19, the J call TRBJ1-1, with TRBD1 matching over 9 bases. V dropped 10 bases and J dropped 5; count of bases not matched to a gene: 14. Germline values: CDR1 LNHDA, CDR2 SQIVND (reference sequence). The CDR3 spans 15 residues. Here the CDR3 DNA reads TGTGCCATAAGGGGACAGGGACTCCCTGGAACTGAAGCTTTCTTT. Translation gives CAIRGQGLPGTEAFF.

Many counts were recorded for this clonotype. V usage is TRBV30 and J usage is TRBJ2-1; TRBD2 matches at 14 bases. In germline, CDR1 is GTSNPN, CDR2 SVGIG (reference sequence). V trimming: 1 base; J trimming: 2 bases; junction bases outside the gene matches: 10. This CDR3 has 19 amino acids. In DNA form, the CDR3 reads TGTGCCTGGAGTGCAACTGGACTAGCGGGGGGCCGCACCTACAATGAGCAGTTCTTC. Residues: CAWSATGLAGGRTYNEQFF. Full variable domain (outside the CDR3, taken from reference TRBV30 and TRBJ2-1): SQTIHQWPATLVQPVGSPLSLECTVEGTSNPNLYWYRQAAGRGLQLLFYSVGIGQISSEVPQNLSASRPQDRQFILSSKKLLLSDSGFYLCAWSATGLAGGRTYNEQFFGPGTRLTVL.

The sample holds many counts of this clonotype. This chain connects TRBV29-1 to TRBJ2-3; 8 bases are a match to TRBD1. J gave up 2 bases and V 0 bases, and 7 bases lay outside the gene matches. CDR3 length equals 16 residues. Germline V lookup: CDR1 SQVTM, CDR2 ANQGSEA. CDR3 sequence: CSVEDVAGGYTDTQYF. Here the CDR3 DNA reads TGCAGCGTTGAAGATGTCGCAGGGGGCTACACAGATACGCAGTATTTT.

This clonotype was picked up a small number of times. The genes are TRBV10-3 and TRBJ2-7, with D possibly called TRBD1 or TRBD2 (5 bases each). Between the trimmed V and J ends, which lost 7 bases and 2 bases, there was a span of 12 bases. The germline V gene encodes CDR1 ENHRY and CDR2 SYGVKD. The CDR3 length is 13 residues. The CDR3 sequence: CAITWDPTYEQYF. The CDR3, as DNA: TGTGCCATCACCTGGGACCCCACCTACGAGCAGTACTTC.

CDR3 in DNA: TGTGCCAGCAGAGACAGGGGAGAGGCTGAAGCTTTCTTT. Protein: CASRDRGEAEAFF. The V and J genes are TRBV12-3 or TRBV12-4 and TRBJ1-1; 8 bases agree with TRBD1. This CDR3 has 13 amino acids. V was pared by 6 bases and J by 6 bases, with 6 bases of the junction left unmatched.